The 18 T cell receptor beta chains given below trace back to one sample, sequenced in a study of sequential checkpoint blockade in melanoma. Profiled with immunoSEQ multiplex PCR; TCRdb holds only in-frame clones, not every one. The sample has under 15,000 clones; roughly a fifth are singletons. Treatment defined: randomized to nivolumab then ipilimumab (arm A) or the reverse (arm B). The starting material was tumor tissue (inferred from file names), obtained from a patient given nivolumab and ipilimumab in sequence. The receptors were gathered from a human donor with melanoma.

This clone was seen only a few times. The rearrangement joins TRBV19 to TRBJ2-3; no clear D. Germline V gives CDR1 LNHDA, CDR2 SQIVND (reference sequence). Trimming took 6 bases from V and 2 from J, leaving 12 bases between them. This CDR3 is built from 14 residues. CDR3 nucleotides: TGTGCCAGTAGGGCGACTCGAATCACAGATACGCAGTATTTT. This sequence encodes CASRATRITDTQYF.

The CDR3 DNA sequence: TGTGCCAGCTCACCACCGGCGACAGGCGCCAATGAGCAGTTCTTC. Protein product: CASSPPATGANEQFF. The chain has TRBV18 and TRBJ2-1; tentatively, D is TRBD1 (6 bases). V gave up 0 bases and J gave up 6 bases, with 12 bases separating them. Germline CDR1 KGHSH, CDR2 LQKENI. This CDR3 region has 15 residues.

This clone rates as medium-sized. The CDR3, as DNA: TGTGCCAGCAGCTTGGCCGGGGGGGGAAACACCATATATTTT. It yields the protein CASSLAGGGNTIYF. The gene calls are TRBV11-3 and TRBJ1-3; maybe TRBD1 (5 bases). Germline CDR1 and CDR2: SGHNT and YENEEA. This CDR3 is 14 amino acids long. V was trimmed by 3 bases and J by 4 bases, leaving 10 bases between them.

This clone has a handful of counts. The gene calls are TRBV7-7 and TRBJ2-3; 10 bases are a match to TRBD2. Germline-derived CDR1 and CDR2 are SSHAT and FNYEAQ (reference sequence). V lost 3 bases and J lost 6; bases outside the gene matches: 18. The CDR3 is 19 amino acids. In DNA, the CDR3 is TGTGCCAGCAGCTTGATGGCCCCAACTAGCGGGGCGAATTTGGATACGCAGTATTTT. This sequence encodes CASSLMAPTSGANLDTQYF.

The chain has TRBV19 and TRBJ1-3; D is undetermined. V lost 7 bases to trimming and J lost 0 bases, with 10 bases between them. The CDR3 length is 14 residues. The germline V gene has CDR1 LNHDA and CDR2 SQIVND (reference sequence). CDR3 coding DNA: TGTGCCAGTATGAGCAGGCGCTCTGGAAACACCATATATTTT. This gives the protein CASMSRRSGNTIYF.

This clone was picked up a small number of times. V usage is TRBV11-3 and J usage is TRBJ2-3, with 7 nucleotides matching TRBD2. The CDR3 spans 16 residues. Germline lookup yields CDR1 SGHNT and CDR2 YENEEA. Trimming at V came to 5 bases and at J to 4 bases, leaving 12 bases not matched to a gene. CDR3 in DNA: TGTGCCAGCAGCGCACTCTGGAGCGGGGAGGCAGATACGCAGTATTTT. This sequence encodes CASSALWSGEADTQYF.

This clone was seen more than once but under ten times. The gene calls are TRBV11-3 and TRBJ2-1; weak D call: TRBD1 (6 bases). CDR1 is SGHNT, CDR2 YENEEA, per germline. CDR3 size: 15 residues. Trimming removed 4 bases from V and 7 bases from J, with 17 bases in between. The CDR3 protein is CASSSQQGFSNEQFF. The CDR3 bases are TGTGCCAGCAGCTCCCAACAGGGATTCTCTAATGAGCAGTTCTTC.

The chain couples TRBV10-2 to TRBJ2-2; unclear D gene. Germline CDR1 WSHSY, CDR2 SAAADI. Trimming cost V 7 bases and J 5 bases, with 17 bases left between them. The CDR3 spans 15 residues. CDR3 nucleotide sequence: TGCGCCAGCAAACCCACCGTGATCCAAACCGGGGAGCTGTTTTTT. Translating it yields CASKPTVIQTGELFF.

The chain joins TRBV5-1 to TRBJ1-1, with 8 bases fitting TRBD1. V lost 0 bases, J lost 6 bases, and 10 bases stayed unmatched. Germline V gene data show CDR1 as SGHRS and CDR2 as YFSETQ. This CDR3 region has 16 residues. CDR3 in DNA: TGCGCCAGCAGCTTGGCCGTAGGGACAGGAAGATCTGAAGCTTTCTTT. Its translation: CASSLAVGTGRSEAFF.

In its sample, this clone was seen many times. The gene calls are TRBV11-3 and TRBJ1-1; a weak D match, TRBD1 (5 bases). The CDR3 loop spans 14 amino acids. V shed 4 bases and J shed 1 base, with 10 bases lying between them. Per germline, CDR1 SGHNT and CDR2 YENEEA. CDR3 bases: TGTGCCAGCAGCTACCCTGGGGGGAACACTGAAGCTTTCTTT. This translates into CASSYPGGNTEAFF.

This sequence joins TRBV4-1 and TRBJ1-1; tentatively, D is TRBD1 (5 bases). CDR1 MGHRA and CDR2 YSYEKL come from the germline V gene. V lost 0 bases and J 8 bases, leaving 10 bases between the germline ends. This CDR3 is built from 13 residues. CDR3 coding DNA: TGCGCCAGCAGCCAAGACCTGGGACGGGAAGCTTTCTTT. Translated, it gives CASSQDLGREAFF.

The J gene is TRBJ2-3, the V gene TRBV11-3; TRBD2 agrees at 8 bases. This CDR3 has 15 residues. CDR1 is SGHNT and CDR2 is YENEEA in the germline V gene. With V trimmed by 6 bases and J by 7 bases, 12 bases remained unmatched. The CDR3 DNA is TGTGCCAGCAGACGTACGGGAGCGGGGGATAATACGCAGTATTTT. Its protein is CASRRTGAGDNTQYF.

The J gene is TRBJ2-2, the V gene TRBV7-7; D perhaps matches TRBD1 (6 bases). V gave up 5 bases and J gave up 3 bases, with 19 bases separating them. The CDR3 extends over 17 amino acids. The germline CDR1 and CDR2 sequences are SSHAT and FNYEAQ (reference sequence). CDR3 DNA sequence: TGTGCCAGCAGCCCGGGCTTTGGGGGCGTAGACACCGGGGAGCTGTTTTTT. Translation gives CASSPGFGGVDTGELFF.

The CDR3 is CASSLGFLLGHEQYF. CDR3 DNA sequence: TGTGCCAGCAGCTTAGGTTTCCTCCTCGGGCACGAGCAGTACTTC. This chain links TRBV11-3 with TRBJ2-7; D gene ambiguous. The CDR3 is 15 amino acids. V shed 1 base and J shed 5 bases, with 15 bases lying between them. The germline gives CDR1 SGHNT, CDR2 YENEEA.

This clone was observed many times. Its ends do not fully match the called genes, so a read error is possible. The chain couples TRBV23-1 to TRBJ1-2; D gene unclear. TRBV23-1 is an open reading frame, and its role is uncertain. This CDR3 is 17 amino acids long. The CDR3, as DNA: TGCGCCAGCAGCCAATCTGTTGTCTATTCGGATAACTATGGCTACACCTTC. Protein sequence: CASSQSVVYSDNYGYTF.

The table lists this clone with a few counts. V usage is TRBV28 and J usage is TRBJ1-5; no reliable D call. V lost 1 base and J lost 10, with 14 bases in between. The CDR3 length is 14 residues. The V gene's germline CDR1 is MDHEN and CDR2 SYDVKM. The CDR3 reads CASSLYASRYPQHF. CDR3 in DNA: TGTGCCAGCAGTTTATATGCCAGCCGATACCCCCAGCATTTT.

This clone was found many times. The genes are TRBV6-8 and TRBJ2-1; 8 bases fit TRBD1. This CDR3 is built from 13 residues. V shed 5 bases, J shed 5 bases, and the junction held 2 bases outside the gene matches. CDR1 is MNHGY and CDR2 is SAAAGT in the germline V gene. The CDR3 region has the DNA TGTGCCAGCAGTCTGGACAGGGACAATGAGCAGTTCTTC. Translating it yields CASSLDRDNEQFF.

The V and J genes are TRBV11-3 and TRBJ2-3, with 9 bases lining up with TRBD1. Trimming at V came to 5 bases and at J to 4 bases, leaving 13 bases not matched to a gene. Germline lookup yields CDR1 SGHNT and CDR2 YENEEA. This CDR3 has 17 amino acids. The CDR3, as DNA: TGTGCCAGCAGCATATACGGGACAGGGACCTACTCAGATACGCAGTATTTT. The encoded protein is CASSIYGTGTYSDTQYF.